This T cell receptor (beta chain) was observed in a study of blood T cell repertoires in COVID-19. About the research overall: Acute-phase and convalescent COVID-19 samples originated in the United States, Italy and Spain. Sources were T cells, B-cell-depleted T cells, or PBMCs; the material itself was cDNA or gDNA.

The CDR3 consists of 14 residues. The ends were cut back, 1 base at V and 3 bases at J, with 9 bases in the middle. CDR1 and CDR2 (germline): SGDLS, YYNGEE. This clone appeared a few times. Method: immunoSEQ multiplex PCR; TCRdb's copy keeps in-frame clones and lacks some. The repertoire consists of about 69,000 clones, with approximately 79% occurring once and the leading ten covering 45% to 60%. This sequence was found in a human donor in a cohort sampled during active COVID-19. Sequencing was carried out using peripheral blood. The chain recombines TRBV9 with TRBJ2-3, with no clear D. For the CDR3, the DNA is TGTGCCAGCAGCGTAAATGTTCCGACAGATACGCAGTATTTT. Its protein product is CASSVNVPTDTQYF. Drawing the rest from reference TRBV9 and TRBJ2-3, the complete variable domain is DSGVTQTPKHLITATGQRVTLRCSPRSGDLSVYWYQQSLDQGLQFLIQYYNGEERAKGNILERFSAQQFPDLHSELNLSSLELGDSALYFCASSVNVPTDTQYFGPGTRLTVL.